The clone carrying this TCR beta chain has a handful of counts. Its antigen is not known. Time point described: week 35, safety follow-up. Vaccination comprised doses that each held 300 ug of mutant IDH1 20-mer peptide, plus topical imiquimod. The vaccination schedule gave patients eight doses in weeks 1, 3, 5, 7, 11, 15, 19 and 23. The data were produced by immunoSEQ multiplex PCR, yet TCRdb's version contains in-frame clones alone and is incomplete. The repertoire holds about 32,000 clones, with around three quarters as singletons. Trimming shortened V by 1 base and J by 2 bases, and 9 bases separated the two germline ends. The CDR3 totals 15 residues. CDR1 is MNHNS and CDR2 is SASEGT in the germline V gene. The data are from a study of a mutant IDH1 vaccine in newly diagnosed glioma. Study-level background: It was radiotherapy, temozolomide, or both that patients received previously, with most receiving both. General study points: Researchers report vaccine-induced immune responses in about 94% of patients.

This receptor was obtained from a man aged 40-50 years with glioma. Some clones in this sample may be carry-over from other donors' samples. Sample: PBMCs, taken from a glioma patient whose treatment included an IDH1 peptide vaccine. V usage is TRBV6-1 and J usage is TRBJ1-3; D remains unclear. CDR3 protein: CASSEGRFTGNTIYF. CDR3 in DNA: TGTGCCAGCAGTGAAGGCCGGTTTACTGGAAACACCATATATTTT.